This section outlines one TCR beta chain sequence together with its context. What antigen it recognizes has not been identified. No qualities accompany the bases; no much larger clone lies one base away. The cohort consisted of 650 to 850 healthy bone marrow donors. At the time of sampling, all cohort members were nominally healthy, though unrecorded immune exposures were likely present. CMV serostatus was recorded as positive for some 300 and negative for about half of the 666 cohort members, whereas no CMV serostatus was recorded for the donor in question. Every donor gave a peripheral blood sample, and the peripheral blood mononuclear cells from that sample were used for TCR beta sequencing. The Qiagen DNeasy Blood Extraction Kit was used to extract genomic DNA from the blood cell samples. Including cysteine and phenylalanine, the CDR3 has 14 amino acids. Just CDR3 DNA is preserved here, 42 bases in frame from base 1. Looking up the germline V gene yields CDR1 SQVTM and CDR2 ANQGSEA. Trimming at the junction amounts to 5 bases on V and 3 bases on J, and the germline ends lie 17 bases apart.

The data originate from a study of cytomegalovirus exposure and HLA in healthy donors (TCRdb year 2017). For the study in its entirety: According to an earlier analysis of 450 to 650 of the donors, about 179 million T cells yielded 90 million to 130 million unique TCR beta sequences and about 300 Gb of sequence data. About 280 gigabases of sequencing data and around 90 million unique TCR sequences made up an early release that covered approximately 620 HLA-typed donors. The genetic ancestry cluster associated with self-reported Caucasian donors included 81% of the roughly 400 genotyped donors. The aim of the study was to test whether cataloging public T cell receptors could identify signatures of past pathogen exposure. The T cell repertoires of some 670 subjects were profiled by immunosequencing and related to cytomegalovirus serostatus. Along with the 666-subject first cohort, a separate validation cohort of 120 different subjects was used. High-throughput TCR immunosequencing, statistical association of individual TCRs with disease status, and machine learning were combined to predict cytomegalovirus infection status. In a later analysis, previously published TCR beta repertoires from more than 500 donors were re-analyzed and high-resolution HLA genotyping was added so that TCR occurrence patterns could be studied. Rather than drawing on any new phenotypic data, the later analysis identified candidate immune exposures from TCR beta sequences and the way those sequences occurred across donors. An earlier analysis of more than 450 of the donors used high-throughput TCR beta sequencing to judge whether each TCR beta V gene segment behaved as functional or pseudogenic. Donor age, sex, ethnicity and CMV serostatus were compiled alongside the repertoire data. In a later genetic analysis, genome-wide SNP genotypes for about 60% of the 666 donors were used, and that subset was treated as a discovery cohort. All discovery cohort repertoires had been generated using a single sequencing platform. Both class I and class II loci were covered by HLA typing, at four-digit resolution. The number of donors typed differed by locus, with roughly 629-640 for A, B, C, DRB1 and DQB1, 522 for DQA1, 600 to 610 for DPA1, and around 430 for DPB1. Roughly 5 DR-DQ haplotypes were handled as single units for association and clustering, since linkage in the cohort was strong. Among 398 genotyped donors of the cohort, an average of roughly 230,000 unique TCR beta nucleotide sequences was sequenced per donor, of which about 19% were non-productive. Results and caveats for the whole study, not just this receptor: In the study, some 180 TCR beta chains were listed as associated with cytomegalovirus. The earlier analysis of 587 of the donors excluded approximately 17 rarely observed V segments, including chromosome 9 orphons, because counts were too low. The sequencing pipeline was judged likely to have produced a cluster of highly shared sequence variants as a technical artifact. Immune exposure information for the cohort was limited to CMV serostatus. Some IMGT-functional V segments, including TRBV6-2 and TRBV6-3, could not be told apart with the 87-base-pair reads, so those segments were excluded. A further reported finding was that TCR beta sequences accurately predicted the HLA-A and HLA-B alleles for most subjects in the first cohort. According to a later analysis, parvovirus B19, influenza, CMV and Epstein-Barr virus appeared linked to several top co-occurrence clusters. A later analysis found that HLA-associated TCR beta chains were more clonally expanded and had lower generation probabilities than equally common non-associated chains. When HLA alleles, especially DR and DQ, strongly co-occurred, attributing TCR associations to individual alleles was difficult. Broadly in line with IMGT annotations, most TCR beta V segments showed up in productive rearrangements about 90% or about 30% of the time in an earlier analysis of 587 of the donors. Only TCR beta chains were sequenced in this cohort, and the absence of alpha or paired-chain data limited detectable features. It was suggested by the authors that the approach could potentially be generalized to other disease states and immunological phenotypes. Compared with the approximately 670-donor mean, donors in an Asian-associated ancestry cluster had fewer N-insertions in productive TCRs, according to a later genetic analysis. Most TCR sequences were seen in very few donors, while some public TCRs were found in many individuals. Three of the identified cytomegalovirus-associated TCR beta chains were confirmed in vitro to be specific for cytomegalovirus antigens. In a later analysis, the rate of TCR association differed among HLA loci, with DRB1 alleles having the most associated TCRs and HLA-C alleles having the fewest. In a later genetic analysis, a missense DCLRE1C variant was associated with V-gene and J-gene trimming of TCR beta chains, and the association was replicated in an independent cohort. At a false discovery rate of 0.05, a later analysis linked 16,951 TCR beta sequences to specific HLA alleles. Most CMV-associated TCR beta chains appeared to be HLA-restricted in a later analysis, and the HLA associations seemed to be driven largely by CMV exposure. Because some donors lacked HLA typing at each locus, the association tests relied only on the typed subset. The presence/absence analyses assumed that sequencing depth was roughly uniform across donors, and that assumption may not be true. In both the original and validation cohorts, the classifier was reported to diagnose cytomegalovirus status with high specificity and sensitivity. Correlated functional status among segregating V segments might be attributable to linkage disequilibrium, but an unknown experimental factor could not be ruled out.

Library construction relied on the immunoSEQ multiplex PCR assay. The multiplex PCR relied on a mix of 60 forward primers for TCR Vbeta segments and 13 reverse primers for TCR Jbeta segments. The CDR3 region of rearranged TCR beta genes was amplified from genomic DNA with a multiplex PCR assay. On the Illumina HiSeq System, the amplified TCR beta libraries were sequenced as 87-base-pair reads. Under the source paper's analysis protocol: Across the 670 or so repertoires, a later analysis counted 80 million or so unique TCR beta chains, roughly 11 million of which were shared by at least two donors. Raw reads were error-corrected and collapsed into unique sequences with a nearest-neighbor algorithm that merged closely related sequences to remove PCR and sequencing errors. V, D and J gene segments were assigned by aligning CDR3 sequences to IMGT reference sequences. For a sequence to be retained, a match of at least six nucleotides was required to both a V gene segment and a J gene segment. A rearrangement was called productive if the CDR3 had no stop codons and remained in frame with V and J, and every other rearrangement was called non-productive. CDR3 was defined by IMGT convention, running from the second conserved V-encoded cysteine to the conserved J-encoded phenylalanine. In an earlier analysis of 500 to 650 of the donors, sequences lacking an unambiguous match to a single V gene segment were excluded. In an earlier analysis of almost 600 of the donors, a V segment was called functional when productive rearrangements were above 56.7%, and segregating when the standard deviation between donors exceeded 5%. A statistical classification framework was built to diagnose cytomegalovirus status from the catalog of TCR beta chain sequences. In a later analysis, TCR nucleotide sequences were compared against IMGT/GENE-DB human TR gene sequences so that V and J genes could be assigned. A later analysis assigned CDR3 sequences and most-parsimonious VDJ recombination scenarios with the TCRdist pipeline. A later analysis defined each TCR beta chain by its CDR3 amino acid sequence plus V-gene family, and excluded reads lacking a unique V-gene family. A later analysis removed nearly 600 highly shared, low-generation-probability nucleotide sequences to deal with suspected cross-contamination and a sequencing artifact. In a later analysis, a clonal expansion index was calculated for each public chain from normalized within-repertoire ranks of inferred template counts. In a later analysis, generation probabilities were computed with a VDJ recombination model fitted to out-of-frame rearrangements, and the resulting probabilities were checked against IGoR. In a later analysis, TCR-TCR, TCR-HLA and TCR-CMV co-occurrence was scored with hypergeometric tests, and a repertoire-size bias correction was applied to TCR pairs. To estimate false discovery rates, a later analysis permuted the HLA or CMV assignments 20 times. In a later analysis, co-occurring TCRs were grouped using DBSCAN, and TCRdist sequence similarity was added for clustering within HLA-allele-positive subsets. For co-occurrence clustering, repertoires with fewer than 30,000 or more than 120,000 public chains were excluded, along with four or five repertoires with anomalous nucleotide sharing. TCRdb mirrors the immuneACCESS table, restricted to in-frame sequences. Some clones are absent from its copies; in checked studies, under half trace to an unresolved V gene, and the reason for the others is unknown. V, J and clone size are taken as reported in that table, and D and trimming were inferred from the DNA itself. For this sample the table gives 95,000 to 100,000 clones, of which more than 75% were detected only once. Roughly 8.4% of the sample lies in the top ten.

Recombination joined TRBV29-1 with TRBJ2-7; perhaps TRBD2 is the D gene, with 7 bases matching. The receptor comes from a human donor in good health. Sample: PBMCs. The CDR3 in this case is CSVHGGPTSYEQYF. The nucleotides read TGCAGCGTTCACGGGGGGCCAACAAGCTACGAGCAGTACTTC.